Given below is one T cell receptor beta chain in context. Its antigen remains unidentified. This sample was included in a study of vaccination and CD4 T cells after COVID-19. About the research overall: The convalescents, six males and four females, included two who were Hispanic. Control cultures, each given a CEFX pool, an HIV-1 Nef pool, or no peptide, were included.

As to treatment: roughly 10-day PBMC culture with coronavirus spike peptide pools or control peptides (ViraFEST assay). Researchers collected the unexposed donor's CD4+ T cells before the COVID-19 pandemic (2011-2018). Sequencing of the DNA from cultured CD4+ T cells was carried out with the Oncomine TCR Beta short-read assay. It was cultured CD4+ T cells from which genomic DNA was extracted. TCRdb fed the PCR reads into MiXCR, producing one record per CDR3 protein. The sample includes approximately 9,000 distinct CDR3 sequences, 30% to 40% of them seen just once. The sequenced sample consisted of CD4+ T cells from blood, cultured in vitro. This receptor was taken from a human donor in good health.

This CDR3 reads CSARPDRYQPQHF. The CDR3, as DNA: TGCAGTGCTAGACCTGACAGGTATCAGCCCCAGCATTTT. This chain links TRBV20-1 with TRBJ1-5, with D maybe TRBD1 (6 bases). CDR3 length equals 13 residues. Trimming cost V 2 bases and J 5 bases, with 10 bases left between them. From germline, CDR1 is DFQATT and CDR2 SNEGSKA (reference sequence).